A selection of T cell receptor beta chains follows, all from one sample in a study of low-dose radiotherapy and immunotherapy resistance in tumors. TCRdb ran MiXCR on the reads and lists one entry per CDR3 protein. The sample carries over 70,000 distinct CDR3 sequences, approximately 31% recorded once. The source material was PBMCs, sampled before treatment. Receptors originate from a female donor with ovarian cancer. CDR3s include the opening cysteine and the closing phenylalanine or tryptophan. D genes are given only for firm matches. Where a row states a size, it is once, few, many or the class of an expanded clone; other rows omit it.

CDR3	DNA	size	D	J	V
CASSLGQGEKEAGANVLTF	TGTGCCAGCAGCCTCGGACAGGGGGAAAAGGAAGCTGGGGCCAACGTCCTGACTTTC	few	TRBD1	TRBJ2-6	TRBV7-2
CATSRDPTTEAFF	TGTGCCACCAGCAGAGATCCGACGACTGAAGCTTTCTTT	many	-	TRBJ1-1	TRBV15
CASASGRLVWQFF	TGTGCCAGCGCAAGCGGGAGGTTAGTTTGGCAGTTCTTC	many	TRBD2	TRBJ2-1	TRBV6-1
CASSPGQGAGNTIYF	TGTGCCAGCAGCCCGGGGCAGGGGGCCGGAAACACCATATATTTT	-	TRBD1	TRBJ1-3	TRBV28
CASSLRRETGTEAFF	TGTGCCAGCAGCTTACGGCGGGAAACGGGCACTGAAGCTTTCTTT	many	-	TRBJ1-1	TRBV7-2
CASSTRNEQFF	TGTGCCAGCAGCACACGCAATGAGCAGTTCTTC	many	-	TRBJ2-1	TRBV5-5
CASSPSRAGELFF	TGTGCCAGCAGCCCATCTAGGGCAGGGGAGCTGTTTTTT	-	-	TRBJ2-2	TRBV7-9
CASSPLGAYNEQFF	TGTGCCAGCAGCCCCCTGGGGGCCTACAATGAGCAGTTCTTC	many	-	TRBJ2-1	TRBV7-2
CAWSAQTDQPQHF	TGTGCCTGGAGTGCCCAGACCGATCAGCCCCAGCATTTT	many	-	TRBJ1-5	TRBV30
CASSYNRPDTQYF	TGTGCCAGCAGTTACAATCGCCCAGATACGCAGTATTTT	many	-	TRBJ2-3	TRBV6-2/TRBV6-3
CASSLDRMLNREAFF	TGTGCCAGCAGCCTGGACAGGATGCTCAACAGGGAAGCTTTCTTT	many	TRBD1	TRBJ1-1	TRBV6-5
CASSLAGRGSHGYTF	TGCGCCAGCAGCTTGGCCGGCAGGGGGTCTCATGGCTACACCTTC	many	TRBD1	TRBJ1-2	TRBV5-1
CASSQGLTEAFF	TGCGCCAGCAGCCAAGGGTTAACTGAAGCTTTCTTT	many	-	TRBJ1-1	TRBV4-1
CASSQANRVDRNTGELFF	TGCGCCAGCAGCCAAGCAAACAGGGTCGATAGGAACACCGGGGAGCTGTTTTTT	few	-	TRBJ2-2	TRBV4-1
CASSLGRSNYGYTF	TGTGCCAGCAGCTTAGGGAGGTCTAACTATGGCTACACCTTC	few	-	TRBJ1-2	TRBV7-9
CASSLLGRGSGGELFF	TGTGCCAGCAGTTTACTGGGGCGCGGGAGTGGCGGGGAGCTGTTTTTT	-	TRBD2	TRBJ2-2	TRBV28
CSVLTSGRAANEQFF	TGCAGCGTGTTGACTAGCGGGAGGGCCGCTAATGAGCAGTTCTTC	many	TRBD2	TRBJ2-1	TRBV29-1
CAISGGEGNQPQHF	TGTGCCATCAGTGGAGGGGAGGGCAATCAGCCCCAGCATTTT	few	-	TRBJ1-5	TRBV10-3
CASSLGGTRQETQYF	TGTGCCAGCAGCTTGGGTGGGACACGCCAAGAGACCCAGTACTTC	many	-	TRBJ2-5	TRBV7-2
CASSSSNRGEQHF	TGCGCCAGCAGCTCCTCGAACAGGGGCGAGCAGCACTTC	-	TRBD1	TRBJ2-7	TRBV5-1
CSARGPKTSGISNEQFF	TGCAGTGCTAGAGGACCAAAGACTAGCGGGATATCGAATGAGCAGTTCTTC	-	TRBD2	TRBJ2-1	TRBV20-1
CASSNDRPSYNSPLHF	TGCGCCAGCAGCAACGACAGGCCCTCCTATAATTCACCCCTCCACTTT	-	-	TRBJ1-6	TRBV5-1
CATSPLPGSRNEQFF	TGTGCCACCAGCCCACTTCCGGGCTCACGCAATGAGCAGTTCTTC	-	-	TRBJ2-1	TRBV15
CASSLVGTDTQYF	TGTGCCAGCAGTCTCGTAGGCACAGATACGCAGTATTTT	-	-	TRBJ2-3	TRBV12-3/TRBV12-4
CASSSGGGRGYTF	TGTGCCAGCAGTTCGGGCGGGGGACGGGGCTACACCTTC	many	-	TRBJ1-2	TRBV6-2/TRBV6-3
CASSSGWDSSYEQYF	TGTGCCAGCAGCTCGGGGTGGGACTCTTCCTACGAGCAGTACTTC	many	-	TRBJ2-7	TRBV7-2
CASSPGTGGAGNIQYF	TGTGCCAGCTCACCTGGGACAGGGGGCGCCGGAAACATTCAGTACTTC	many	TRBD1	TRBJ2-4	TRBV18
CASRTTSGGAFETQYF	TGTGCCAGCAGGACTACTAGCGGGGGGGCCTTTGAGACCCAGTACTTC	many	TRBD2	TRBJ2-5	TRBV28
CASSPRKTQLTGNTIYF	TGTGCCAGCTCACCCAGGAAAACACAGCTAACTGGAAACACCATATATTTT	-	-	TRBJ1-3	TRBV18
CASRPGLAGGPVNEQFF	TGTGCCAGCAGACCCGGTTTAGCGGGGGGGCCGGTGAATGAGCAGTTCTTC	-	TRBD2	TRBJ2-1	TRBV7-9
CSVTRQGSSYNEQFF	TGCAGCGTCACGAGACAGGGGAGCTCCTACAATGAGCAGTTCTTC	once	TRBD1	TRBJ2-1	TRBV29-1
CVPGQGDSETQYF	TGTGTCCCGGGACAGGGCGATTCGGAGACCCAGTACTTC	-	TRBD1	TRBJ2-5	TRBV2
CASSYGTSVGEQFF	TGTGCCAGCAGTTACGGGACTAGCGTCGGTGAGCAGTTCTTC	many	TRBD2	TRBJ2-1	TRBV6-2/TRBV6-3
CASSSNRDWNYEQYF	TGTGCCAGCAGCTCCAACCGGGACTGGAACTACGAGCAGTACTTC	-	-	TRBJ2-7	TRBV11-2
CASSLVPNQPQHF	TGTGCCAGCAGCTTAGTCCCGAATCAGCCCCAGCATTTT	-	-	TRBJ1-5	TRBV11-2
CASSDTGSHEQYF	TGTGCCAGCAGCGATACAGGGTCACACGAGCAGTACTTC	-	-	TRBJ2-7	TRBV6-8
CASSPPAGQGRTQYF	TGTGCCAGCTCACCACCAGCTGGACAGGGTAGGACCCAGTACTTC	many	TRBD1	TRBJ2-5	TRBV18
CASSVAGGPTGELFF	TGTGCCAGCAGTGTAGCGGGAGGGCCCACCGGGGAGCTGTTTTTT	many	TRBD2	TRBJ2-2	TRBV6-2/TRBV6-3
CASSSARGGTTGELFF	TGTGCCAGCAGCTCCGCCCGGGGCGGGACCACCGGGGAGCTGTTTTTT	many	-	TRBJ2-2	TRBV7-2
CASNQGGSGELFF	TGTGCCAGCAACCAAGGGGGTTCTGGGGAGCTGTTTTTT	-	-	TRBJ2-2	TRBV7-2
CASRRQGSLGEQYF	TGTGCCAGCCGGAGACAGGGATCCTTAGGGGAGCAGTACTTC	-	TRBD1	TRBJ2-7	TRBV5-4
CASSPTTWGGSNGYTF	TGTGCCAGCAGCCCCACTACATGGGGGGGAAGTAATGGCTACACCTTC	-	-	TRBJ1-2	TRBV9
CAGAAGGQEETQYF	TGTGCCGGGGCCGCGGGGGGGCAGGAAGAGACCCAGTACTTC	-	TRBD2	TRBJ2-5	TRBV6-6
CASSLVMDNQPQHF	TGTGCCAGCAGCTTAGTGATGGACAATCAGCCCCAGCATTTT	many	-	TRBJ1-5	TRBV11-3
CASSLDSTGVDEQFF	TGTGCTAGCAGCTTAGATAGTACAGGGGTGGATGAGCAGTTCTTC	-	TRBD1	TRBJ2-1	TRBV7-6
CASTSDRAAYNEQFF	-	-	-	TRBJ2-1	TRBV19
CAWSFDIYGYTF	TGTGCCTGGAGTTTCGATATCTATGGCTACACCTTC	many	-	TRBJ1-2	TRBV30
CASSLARLDDPIGEEQYF	TGTGCCAGCAGCTTAGCCCGGCTGGACGACCCGATAGGAGAGGAGCAGTACTTC	many	-	TRBJ2-7	TRBV7-9
CASSQRTSGTTDTQYF	TGTGCCAGCAGCCAGAGGACTAGCGGAACCACAGATACGCAGTATTTT	many	TRBD2	TRBJ2-3	TRBV5-5
CATSVARNTEAFF	TGTGCCACCTCGGTGGCGAGGAACACTGAAGCTTTCTTT	many	-	TRBJ1-1	TRBV6-1
CASSHRDRLTDTQYF	TGTGCCAGCAGTCACCGGGACAGGCTCACAGATACGCAGTATTTT	-	TRBD1	TRBJ2-3	TRBV6-5
CASRPSGHSTDTQYF	TGCGCCAGCAGGCCGTCCGGACATTCCACAGATACGCAGTATTTT	-	-	TRBJ2-3	TRBV4-1
CASSVQSSGYNEQFF	TGTGCCAGCAGCGTCCAATCTAGCGGCTACAATGAGCAGTTCTTC	-	TRBD2	TRBJ2-1	TRBV9
CASSIALTGEAFF	TGTGCCAGTAGTATAGCCCTAACAGGGGAAGCTTTCTTT	few	-	TRBJ1-1	TRBV19
CASSPIGLAGYEQYF	TGTGCCAGCAGTCCAATAGGACTAGCGGGCTACGAGCAGTACTTC	-	TRBD2	TRBJ2-7	TRBV12-3/TRBV12-4
CSALKNTEAFF	TGCAGTGCTTTAAAGAACACTGAAGCTTTCTTT	many	-	TRBJ1-1	TRBV20-1
CASSYSSTSDTGELFF	TGTGCCAGCAGTTACTCTTCCACCTCGGACACCGGGGAGCTGTTTTTT	many	-	TRBJ2-2	TRBV6-6